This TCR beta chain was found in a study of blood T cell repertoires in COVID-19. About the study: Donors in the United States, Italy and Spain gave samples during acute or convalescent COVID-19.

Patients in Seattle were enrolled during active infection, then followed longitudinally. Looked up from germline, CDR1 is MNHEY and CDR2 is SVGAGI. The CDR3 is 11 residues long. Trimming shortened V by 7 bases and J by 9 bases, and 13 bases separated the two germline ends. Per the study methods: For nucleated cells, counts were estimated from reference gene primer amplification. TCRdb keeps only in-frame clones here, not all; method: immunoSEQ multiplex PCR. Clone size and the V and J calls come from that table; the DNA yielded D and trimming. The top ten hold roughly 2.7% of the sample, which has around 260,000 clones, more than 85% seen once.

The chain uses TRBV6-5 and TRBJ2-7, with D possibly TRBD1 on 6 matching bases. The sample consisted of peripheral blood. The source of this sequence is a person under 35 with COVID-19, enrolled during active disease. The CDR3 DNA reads TGTGCCAGCAACTCCCAGGGGAGGCAGTACTTC. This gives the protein CASNSQGRQYF.